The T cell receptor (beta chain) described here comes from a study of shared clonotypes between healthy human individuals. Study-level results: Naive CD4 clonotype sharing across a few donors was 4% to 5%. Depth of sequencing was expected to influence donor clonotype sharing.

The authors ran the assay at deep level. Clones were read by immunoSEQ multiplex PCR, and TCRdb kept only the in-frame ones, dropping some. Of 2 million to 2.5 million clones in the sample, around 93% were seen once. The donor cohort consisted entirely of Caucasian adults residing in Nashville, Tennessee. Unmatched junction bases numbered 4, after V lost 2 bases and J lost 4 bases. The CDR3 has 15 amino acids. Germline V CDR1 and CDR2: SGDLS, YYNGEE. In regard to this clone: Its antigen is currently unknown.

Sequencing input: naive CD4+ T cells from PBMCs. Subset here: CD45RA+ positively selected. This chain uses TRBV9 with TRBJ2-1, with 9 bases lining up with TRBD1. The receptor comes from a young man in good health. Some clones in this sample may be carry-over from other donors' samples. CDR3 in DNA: TGTGCCAGCAGCGTCGGGGACAGGGCATACAATGAGCAGTTCTTC. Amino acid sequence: CASSVGDRAYNEQFF. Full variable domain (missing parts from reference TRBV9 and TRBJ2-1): DSGVTQTPKHLITATGQRVTLRCSPRSGDLSVYWYQQSLDQGLQFLIQYYNGEERAKGNILERFSAQQFPDLHSELNLSSLELGDSALYFCASSVGDRAYNEQFFGPGTRLTVL.